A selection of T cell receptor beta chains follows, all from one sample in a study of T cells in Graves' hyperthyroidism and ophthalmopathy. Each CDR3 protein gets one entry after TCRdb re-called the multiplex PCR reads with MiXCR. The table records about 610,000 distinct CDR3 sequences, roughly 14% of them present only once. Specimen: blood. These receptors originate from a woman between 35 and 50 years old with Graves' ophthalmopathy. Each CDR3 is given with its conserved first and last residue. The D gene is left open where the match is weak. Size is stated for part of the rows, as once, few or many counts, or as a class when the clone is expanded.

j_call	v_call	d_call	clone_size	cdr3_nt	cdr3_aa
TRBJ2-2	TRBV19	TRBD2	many	TGTGCCAGTAGTAATAGTCGGCTAGCGGGAGTAGTGCACACCGGGGAGCTGTTTTTT	CASSNSRLAGVVHTGELFF
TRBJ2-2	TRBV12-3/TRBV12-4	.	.	TGTGCCAGCAGCCCGGTGGGGCAGGGGAACACCGGGGAGCTGTTTTTT	CASSPVGQGNTGELFF
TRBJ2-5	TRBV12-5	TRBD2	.	TGTGCTAGTGGTTTGGTACGGGGGGGAACCCAGTACTTC	CASGLVRGGTQYF
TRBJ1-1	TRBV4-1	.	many	TGCGCCAGCAGCCAACGGCGGGACATAGGCACTGAAGCTTTCTTT	CASSQRRDIGTEAFF
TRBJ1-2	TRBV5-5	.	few	TGTGCCAGCAGCTACGGGATTGGAGGGGTCGATGGCTACACCTTC	CASSYGIGGVDGYTF
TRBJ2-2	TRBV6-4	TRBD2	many	TGTGCCAGCACCCAAGGACTAGCGGGAGGAGCGGGGAACACCGGGGAGCTGTTTTTT	CASTQGLAGGAGNTGELFF
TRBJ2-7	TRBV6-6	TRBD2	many	TGTGCCAGCTACGGACTAGCGGACTACGAGCAGTACTTC	CASYGLADYEQYF
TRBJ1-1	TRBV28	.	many	TGTGCCATAGGGGGGAGGACTGAAGCTTTCTTT	CAIGGRTEAFF
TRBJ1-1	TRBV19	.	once	TGTGCCAGTAGCCTGGGGGGACACCGGCGGGGGGAAGCTTTCTTT	CASSLGGHRRGEAFF
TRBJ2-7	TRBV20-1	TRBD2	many	TGCAGTGCTAGAGACCGGGGGGATAGGGGTTACGAGCAGTACTTC	CSARDRGDRGYEQYF
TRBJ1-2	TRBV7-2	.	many	TGTGCCAGCAGCACCGACCGGAGCCTTGGCTATGGCTACACCTTC	CASSTDRSLGYGYTF
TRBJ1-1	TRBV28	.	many	TGTGCCAGCAGGGAGGGGTTCACTGAAGCTTTCTTT	CASREGFTEAFF
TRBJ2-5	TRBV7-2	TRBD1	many	TGTGCCAGCAGCTTAGACAGGGGTAACCAAGAGACCCAGTACTTC	CASSLDRGNQETQYF
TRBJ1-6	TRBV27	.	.	TGTGCCAGCAGCCCAAAACCCGGGGGCACGAATTCACCCCTCCACTTT	CASSPKPGGTNSPLHF
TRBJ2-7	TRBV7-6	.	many	TGTGCCAGCAGCCCCCGGGGACCCAGATACTACGAGCAGTACTTC	CASSPRGPRYYEQYF
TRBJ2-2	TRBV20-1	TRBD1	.	TGCAGTGTTTCCCAGGGGGCAGCCGGGATCTCGAACACCGGGGAGCTGTTTTTT	CSVSQGAAGISNTGELFF
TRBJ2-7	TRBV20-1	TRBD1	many	TGCAGTGCTACCGTTAGACAGGGGACCTACGAGCAGTACTTC	CSATVRQGTYEQYF
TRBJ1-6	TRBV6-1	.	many	TGTGCCAGCAGTGACCGGGACGGACCTAATTCACCCCTCCACTTT	CASSDRDGPNSPLHF
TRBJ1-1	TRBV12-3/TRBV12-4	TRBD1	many	TGTGCCAGCAGTTTAGTGGGACAGAGCACTGAAGCTTTCTTT	CASSLVGQSTEAFF
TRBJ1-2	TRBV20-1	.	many	TGCAGTGCTAGAGAGCTCGGGCTTAACTATGGCTACACCTTC	CSARELGLNYGYTF
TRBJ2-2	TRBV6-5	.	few	TGTGCCAGCAGTTTCCGACAGGACACCGGGGAGCTGTTTTTT	CASSFRQDTGELFF
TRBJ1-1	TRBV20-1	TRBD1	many	TGCAGTGCGAGGGACAGCCCGAACACTGAAGCTTTCTTT	CSARDSPNTEAFF
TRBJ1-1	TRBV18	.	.	TGTGCCAGCTCACCATCCCCGATGAACACTGAAGCTTTCTTT	CASSPSPMNTEAFF
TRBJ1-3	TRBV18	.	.	TGTGCCAGCTCACATCCGGACGGGAGCTCTGGAAACACCATATATTTT	CASSHPDGSSGNTIYF
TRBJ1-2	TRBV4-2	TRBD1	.	TGTGCCAGCAGCACTAGACCGGACAGGTTAACGTATGGCTACACCTTC	CASSTRPDRLTYGYTF
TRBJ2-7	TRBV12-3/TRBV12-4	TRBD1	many	TGTGCCAGCAGTTTTAGACAGGGGGCGGGCGAGCAGTACTTC	CASSFRQGAGEQYF
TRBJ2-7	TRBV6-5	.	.	TGTGCCAGCAGTTACAATAGGGACTACGAGCAGTACTTC	CASSYNRDYEQYF
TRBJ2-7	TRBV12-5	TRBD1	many	TGTGCTAGTGGTACCCGGGACAGGGCGCCCTACGAGCAGTACTTC	CASGTRDRAPYEQYF
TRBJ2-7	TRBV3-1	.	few	TGTGCCAGCAGCCAAGAGCCGACCACGTACTACGAGCAGTACTTC	CASSQEPTTYYEQYF
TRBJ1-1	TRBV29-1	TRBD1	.	TGCAGCGCTGCGGACAGGGCGGGCACTGAAGCTTTCTTT	CSAADRAGTEAFF
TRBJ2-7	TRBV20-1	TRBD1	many	TGCAGTGCTAGAGACTCGACAGGGGGAAGAATAAACGAGCAGTACTTC	CSARDSTGGRINEQYF
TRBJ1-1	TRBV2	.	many	TGTGCCAGCACCGGTGGACAGAGGGTGATCGAAGCTTTCTTT	CASTGGQRVIEAFF
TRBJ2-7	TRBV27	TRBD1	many	TGTGCCAGCAGTTTAAGGGACAGCCCCTACGAGCAGTACTTC	CASSLRDSPYEQYF
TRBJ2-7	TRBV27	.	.	TGTGCCAGCAGTTGGTCGGGACTGAGCTCCTACGAGCAGTACTTC	CASSWSGLSSYEQYF
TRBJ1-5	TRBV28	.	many	TGTGCCAGCAGTTTGCGAGAGGGGACAAATAGCAATCAGCCCCAGCATTTT	CASSLREGTNSNQPQHF
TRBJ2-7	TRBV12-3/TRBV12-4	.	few	TGTGCCAGCAGTACCCCCGGGGGTTTATCCTACGAGCAGTACTTC	CASSTPGGLSYEQYF
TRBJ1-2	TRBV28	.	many	TGTGCCAGCAGTTTACGACAGACTATCTATGGCTACACCTTC	CASSLRQTIYGYTF
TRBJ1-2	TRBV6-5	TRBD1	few	TGTGCCAGCAGTAACGGGGGACAGGGCGCTAACTATGGCTACACCTTC	CASSNGGQGANYGYTF
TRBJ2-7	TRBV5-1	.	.	TGCGCCAGCAGCTTGGACGGGAGATCGGGGGAGCAGTACTTC	CASSLDGRSGEQYF
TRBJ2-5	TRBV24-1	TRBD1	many	TGTGCCACCACCCCGAAGGACAGGGGGTGGCAAGAGACCCAGTACTTC	CATTPKDRGWQETQYF
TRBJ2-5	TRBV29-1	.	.	TGCAGCGTTGGCCCGACAGGGACTCAAGAGACCCAGTACTTC	CSVGPTGTQETQYF
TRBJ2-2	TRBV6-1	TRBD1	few	TGTGCCAGTTGCAGGGGGTTAAACACCGGGGAGCTGTTTTTT	CASCRGLNTGELFF
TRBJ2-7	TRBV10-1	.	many	TGCGCCAGCAGCAAGTACGGCTCCTACGAGCAGTACTTC	CASSKYGSYEQYF
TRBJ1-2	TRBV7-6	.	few	TGTGCCAGCAGCCCCTCAGTTACAGCTAACTATGGCTACACCTTC	CASSPSVTANYGYTF
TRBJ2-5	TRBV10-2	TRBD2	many	TGCGCCAGCATGGATAGCGGGAGAGGAGAAGAGACCCAGTACTTC	CASMDSGRGEETQYF